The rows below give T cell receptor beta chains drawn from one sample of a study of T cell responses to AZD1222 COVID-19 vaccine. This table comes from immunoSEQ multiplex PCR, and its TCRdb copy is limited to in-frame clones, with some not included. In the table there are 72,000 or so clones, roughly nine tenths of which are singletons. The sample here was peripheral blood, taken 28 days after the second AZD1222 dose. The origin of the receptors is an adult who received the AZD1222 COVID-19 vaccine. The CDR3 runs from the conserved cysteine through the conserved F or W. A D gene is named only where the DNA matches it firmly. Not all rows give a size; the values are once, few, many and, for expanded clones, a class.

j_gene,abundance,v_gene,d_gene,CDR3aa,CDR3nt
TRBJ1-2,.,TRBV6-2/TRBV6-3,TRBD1,CASTPRPGQGAHGYTF,TGTGCCAGCACCCCACGGCCGGGACAGGGGGCCCATGGCTACACCTTC
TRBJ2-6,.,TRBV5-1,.,CASSDRLSGANVLTF,TGCGCCAGCAGTGACAGGCTCTCAGGGGCCAACGTCCTGACTTTC
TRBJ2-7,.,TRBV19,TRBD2,CATGTSGSYEQYF,TGTGCCACCGGGACTAGCGGTTCCTACGAGCAGTACTTC
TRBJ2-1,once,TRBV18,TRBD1,CASSRPGGDSYNEQFF,TGTGCCAGCTCAAGACCAGGGGGAGACTCCTACAATGAGCAGTTCTTC
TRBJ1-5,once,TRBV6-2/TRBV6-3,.,CASSYSTTGGQPQHF,TGTGCCAGCAGTTACTCAACCACTGGGGGTCAGCCCCAGCATTTT
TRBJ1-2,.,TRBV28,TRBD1,CASRVSGQGDFYGYTF,TGTGCCAGCAGGGTCTCGGGACAGGGGGATTTCTATGGCTACACCTTC
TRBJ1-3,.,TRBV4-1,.,CASSQVGGAGSGNTIYF,TGCGCCAGCAGCCAAGTTGGGGGCGCCGGCTCTGGAAACACCATATATTTT
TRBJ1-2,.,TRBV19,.,CASSIDPGLPHGYTF,TGTGCCAGTAGTATAGATCCCGGGCTTCCCCATGGCTACACCTTC
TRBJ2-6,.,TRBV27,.,CARSGANVLTF,TGTGCTCGATCTGGGGCCAACGTCCTGACTTTC
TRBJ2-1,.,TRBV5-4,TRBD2,CASSYSGALGEQFF,TGTGCCAGCAGCTATAGCGGGGCCCTAGGGGAGCAGTTCTTC
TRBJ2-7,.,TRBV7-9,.,CASSYSDAYEQYF,TGTGCCAGCAGCTACTCGGATGCCTACGAGCAGTACTTC
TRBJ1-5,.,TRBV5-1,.,CASSLEGEYPQHF,TGCGCCAGCAGCTTGGAAGGCGAGTATCCCCAGCATTTT
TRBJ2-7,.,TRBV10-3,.,CARPGPIPPLPYEQYF,TGTGCCAGACCTGGGCCCATTCCGCCCTTACCCTACGAGCAGTACTTC
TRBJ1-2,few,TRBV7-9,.,CASSLAPTDGYTF,TGTGCCAGCAGCTTAGCGCCCACAGATGGCTACACCTTC
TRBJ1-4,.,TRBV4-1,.,CASSSVKGDEKLFF,TGCGCCAGCAGCAGTGTAAAGGGCGACGAAAAACTGTTTTTT
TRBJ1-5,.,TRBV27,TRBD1,CASSTTGGRQPQHF,TGTGCCAGCAGTACCACAGGGGGCCGTCAGCCCCAGCATTTT
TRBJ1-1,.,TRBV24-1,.,CATRGAANTEAFF,TGTGCCACCAGAGGGGCAGCGAACACTGAAGCTTTCTTT
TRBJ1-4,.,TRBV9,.,CASSPSGLRVEKLFF,TGTGCCAGCAGCCCCTCCGGGCTTCGGGTTGAAAAACTGTTTTTT
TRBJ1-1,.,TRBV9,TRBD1,CASSPTGGYTEAFF,TGTGCCAGCAGCCCCACAGGGGGTTACACTGAAGCTTTCTTT
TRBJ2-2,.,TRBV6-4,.,CASSGTADTGELFF,TGTGCCAGCAGCGGGACCGCAGACACCGGGGAGCTGTTTTTT
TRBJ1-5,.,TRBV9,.,CASSVAGDNQPQHF,TGTGCCAGCAGCGTAGCCGGGGATAATCAGCCCCAGCATTTT
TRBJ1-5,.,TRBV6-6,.,CASSYSNGNQPQHF,TGTGCCAGCAGTTACTCGAACGGCAATCAGCCCCAGCATTTT
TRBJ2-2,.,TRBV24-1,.,CATSDLRGFGTGELFF,TGTGCCACCAGTGATTTGCGGGGCTTCGGAACCGGGGAGCTGTTTTTT
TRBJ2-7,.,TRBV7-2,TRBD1,CASSLAGTGPYEQYF,TGTGCCAGCAGCTTAGCCGGGACAGGACCCTACGAGCAGTACTTC
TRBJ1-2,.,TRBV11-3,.,CASSSINRARGGYTF,TGTGCCAGCAGCTCGATTAACAGGGCCCGGGGTGGCTACACCTTC
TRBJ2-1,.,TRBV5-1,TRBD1,CASSPRDRGQNEQFF,TGCGCCAGCAGCCCCCGGGACAGGGGTCAGAATGAGCAGTTCTTC
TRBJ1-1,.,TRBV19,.,CASTGGALEDTEAFF,TGTGCCAGTACCGGGGGAGCCCTTGAGGACACTGAAGCTTTCTTT
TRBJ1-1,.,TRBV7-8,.,CASSLDRLGRNTEAFF,TGTGCCAGCAGTCTCGACAGGCTAGGTAGGAACACTGAAGCTTTCTTT
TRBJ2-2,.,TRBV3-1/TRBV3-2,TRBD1,CASSQGGQGNTGELFF,TGTGCCAGCAGCCAAGGGGGACAGGGAAACACCGGGGAGCTGTTTTTT
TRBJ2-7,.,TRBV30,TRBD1,CAWSVERQGNEQYF,TGTGCCTGGAGTGTAGAGAGACAGGGTAACGAGCAGTACTTC
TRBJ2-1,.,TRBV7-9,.,CASSSESDIEFF,TGTGCCAGCAGCTCAGAATCGGACATAGAGTTCTTC
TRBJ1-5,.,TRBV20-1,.,CSASFGQYNQPQHF,TGCAGTGCTAGTTTTGGGCAGTACAATCAGCCCCAGCATTTT
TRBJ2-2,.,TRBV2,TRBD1,CASTGTANTGELFF,TGTGCCAGCACCGGGACAGCGAACACCGGGGAGCTGTTTTTT
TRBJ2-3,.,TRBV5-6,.,CASSLAGPDTQYF,TGTGCCAGCAGCTTGGCGGGGCCAGATACGCAGTATTTT
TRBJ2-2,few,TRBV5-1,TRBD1,CASRGQATGELFF,TGCGCCAGCAGGGGACAGGCCACCGGGGAGCTGTTTTTT
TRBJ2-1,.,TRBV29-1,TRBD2,CRAGWREGGQFF,TGCAGGGCCGGCTGGCGGGAGGGAGGACAGTTCTTC
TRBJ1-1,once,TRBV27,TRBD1,CASRKGRQGGIRNTEAFF,TGTGCCAGCAGGAAGGGTAGGCAGGGGGGAATCAGGAACACTGAAGCTTTCTTT
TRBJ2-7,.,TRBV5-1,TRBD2,CASSLAGGGLPYEQYF,TGCGCCAGCAGCTTGGCGGGGGGAGGATTGCCCTACGAGCAGTACTTC
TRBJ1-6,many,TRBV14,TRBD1,CASSQDWTGWLSPLHF,TGTGCCAGCAGCCAAGATTGGACAGGTTGGTTATCACCCCTCCACTTT
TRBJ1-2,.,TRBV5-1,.,CASSRTGAYGYTF,TGCGCCAGCAGCCGGACCGGGGCGTATGGCTACACCTTC
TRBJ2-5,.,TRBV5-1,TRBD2,CASSQGLAGAQETQYF,TGCGCCAGCAGCCAGGGACTAGCGGGAGCTCAAGAGACCCAGTACTTC
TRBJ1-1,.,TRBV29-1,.,CSVESGVLNTEAFF,TGCAGCGTTGAATCGGGGGTCCTGAACACTGAAGCTTTCTTT
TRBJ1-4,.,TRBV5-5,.,CASSSRATNEKLFF,TGTGCCAGCAGCTCCCGTGCAACTAATGAAAAACTGTTTTTT
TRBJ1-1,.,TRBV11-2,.,CASSLRPNTEAFF,TGTGCCAGCAGCTTACGGCCGAACACTGAAGCTTTCTTT
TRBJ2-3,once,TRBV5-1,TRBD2,CASSPYQAGSSTDTQYF,TGCGCCAGCAGCCCCTATCAAGCGGGAAGTAGCACAGATACGCAGTATTTT
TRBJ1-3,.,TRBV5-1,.,CASSLTAQSGNTIYF,TGCGCCAGCAGCTTAACAGCTCAGTCTGGAAACACCATATATTTT
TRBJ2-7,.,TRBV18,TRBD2,CASSPQVADPSGRAREQYF,TGTGCCAGCTCACCACAGGTGGCGGATCCCAGCGGGAGGGCCCGAGAGCAGTACTTC
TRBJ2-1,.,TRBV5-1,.,CASSSQSRNEQFF,TGCGCCAGCAGCAGCCAATCTAGGAATGAGCAGTTCTTC
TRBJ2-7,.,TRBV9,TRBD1,CASSVAGTAWEQYF,TGTGCCAGCAGCGTAGCAGGGACAGCCTGGGAGCAGTACTTC
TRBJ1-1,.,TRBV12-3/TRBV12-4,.,CASSLSFEAFF,TGTGCCAGCAGTTTGTCGTTTGAAGCTTTCTTT
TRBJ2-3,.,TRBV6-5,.,CASGETTDTQYF,TGTGCCAGCGGGGAAACCACAGATACGCAGTATTTT
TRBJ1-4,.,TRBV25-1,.,CASSDPPPGDEKLFF,TGTGCCAGCAGTGACCCTCCCCCGGGAGATGAAAAACTGTTTTTT
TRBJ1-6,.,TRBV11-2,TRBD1,CASSLVTGGKSPLHF,TGTGCCAGCAGCTTAGTCACAGGGGGAAAATCACCCCTCCACTTT
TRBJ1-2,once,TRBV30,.,CAWGQSYYGYTF,TGTGCCTGGGGACAGTCATATTATGGCTACACCTTC
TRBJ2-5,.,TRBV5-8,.,CASRLPGAGSQETQYF,TGTGCCAGCAGACTCCCTGGTGCCGGATCCCAAGAGACCCAGTACTTC